This paragraph reports one T cell receptor beta chain. It has no known antigen specificity. The sample holds no much larger clone one base away, and base qualities are not on file. CDR1 and CDR2 are drawn from the germline V gene: SGDLS, YYNGEE. The CDR3 runs 14 amino acids, cysteine and phenylalanine included. Only the CDR3 DNA stays, 42 bases, in frame from base 1. At the junction V is shortened by 0 bases and J by 4 bases, with 8 bases in between. The trial excluded patients who had a history of autoimmune disease or were on systemic immunosuppression. Peripheral blood for TCR sequencing was collected from all dose cohorts at baseline, on cycle 4 day 1, and on cycle 7 day 1. The samples were taken from a phase I, first-in-human, multicenter, open-label dose-escalation trial of ivuxolimab. The trial enrolled adults with locally advanced or metastatic head and neck squamous cell, hepatocellular, melanoma or renal cell carcinoma. Before TCR sequencing, CD4+ and CD8+ T cells were separately sorted from peripheral blood.

These data are taken from a study of OX40 agonist ivuxolimab in advanced cancers. Concerning the study at large: Ivuxolimab was an agonistic, fully human IgG2 monoclonal antibody directed against OX40 (CD134), a costimulatory receptor. Of the 52 patients in dose escalation, about 20 had hepatocellular carcinoma, some 15 had melanoma, 9 had renal cell carcinoma and 9 had head and neck cancer. Partial responses occurred in three dose-escalation patients: two with cutaneous melanoma and one with hepatocellular carcinoma. In the dose-escalation cohort, approximately 82% of patients were male, and the mean age was around 60 years, with a range of about 20 to 79. The point of sequencing TCRbeta in the periphery was to test whether ivuxolimab changed TCR sequence diversity and drove clonal T-cell expansion. Prior anti-PD-1, anti-PD-L1 or anti-CTLA-4 therapy was permitted, and approximately 41% of dose-escalation patients had received checkpoint inhibitors. Intravenous ivuxolimab was administered to patients every 2 weeks at six dose levels: 0.01, 0.1, 0.3, 1.5, 3 and 10 mg/kg. The paper covers the monotherapy dose-escalation part of the phase I ivuxolimab trial, which included N of about 56 patients. Results and caveats for the whole study, not just this receptor: In the 0.1-3.0 mg/kg groups, partial responders had among the lowest normalized peripheral clonal expansion, particularly in CD8+ T cells. Clonal expansion of both CD4+ and CD8+ blood T cells was observed from baseline to week 6 at doses 0.1 to 3.0 mg/kg. After ivuxolimab, more expanded clones were found on average in CD8+ T cells than in CD4+ T cells. Antigen specificity was not determined for the clonally expanded peripheral T cells. Low levels of normalized T-cell clonal expansion were also seen in some nonresponding patients.

Genomic DNA was extracted from sorted cells for sequencing of the TCRbeta CDR3 region. The immunoSEQ Assay was used to sequence the TCRbeta CDR3 regions. TCRdb took over this immuneACCESS table, retaining in-frame rearrangements with V and J assigned. Such tables are incomplete; in checked studies, under half of the missing clones stem from an unresolved V gene, and the remainder is unexplained. For this sample there are about 83,000 clones; over 75% appear just once. The ten top clones hold under 0.9% of the sample. The input for sequencing was CD4+ or CD8+ T cells sorted from blood, taken in a trial of the OX40 agonist ivuxolimab. The origin of this receptor is an adult with an advanced solid tumor such as melanoma, head and neck, liver or kidney cancer. This chain is built from TRBV9 and TRBJ1-3, with TRBD1 tentatively as D gene (5 bases match). The nucleotide sequence is given as TGTGCCAGCAGCGTAGAGGGGAACGGAAACACCATATATTTT. Translation gives CASSVEGNGNTIYF.